A single sample gave rise to the 4 T cell receptor beta chains below, sequenced in a study of kidney transplant recipient with SARS-CoV-2 infection (dated by TCRdb to the early 2020s). Per the publication, the time point label means: pre-pandemic baseline sample and day 111 after first positive SARS-CoV-2 test. TCRdb lists the instrument as Illumina MiSeq. The public reads were quality trimmed at Q25 with fastp and then assembled into clones with MiXCR by TCRdb, keeping productive beta chains. CDR3 protein duplicates are merged, each entry listing the most common genes and DNA. For this sample the table gives roughly 250,000 distinct CDR3 sequences, of which under 30% were detected only once. Jointly, the top ten make up 7% to 8% of the sample. The sample here was a blood sample, taken at baseline and between days 110 and 120 from a kidney transplant recipient. The source of these receptors is a male patient in his 30s who had COVID-19 and was a kidney transplant recipient. In patients who had a transplant, some T cells may come from the graft donor.

Regarding this clonotype: Being one base from a much bigger clone, this may be a read error. The chain links TRBV11-1 to TRBJ1-2; D not certain. CDR1 and CDR2 from the germline V gene are SGHAT and FQDESV (reference sequence). This CDR3 is 17 amino acids long. CDR3 sequence: CASSVPNKAGKTYGYAF. The CDR3 nucleotides are TGTGCCAGCAGCGTGCCAAATAAGGCTGGAAAGACCTATGGCTACGCCTTC. Combining the CDR3 with reference TRBV11-1 and TRBJ1-2 gives the whole variable domain EAEVAQSPRYKITEKSQAVAFWCDPISGHATLYWYRQILGQGPELLVQFQDESVVDDSQLPKDRFSAERLKGVDSTLKIQPAELGDSAMYLCASSVPNKAGKTYGYAFGSGTRLTVV.

This clonotype was found a few times. Just one base apart from a much larger clone, this may be a read error. The chain has TRBV23-1 and TRBJ1-2, with D possibly TRBD1 on 6 matching bases. TRBV23-1 is an ORF for which the function is uncertain. This CDR3 is built from 17 residues. The CDR3 nucleotides read TGCGCCAGCAGTGTACGGGGGCTACGCAGAAAGACCTATGGCTACGCCTTC. It encodes CASSVRGLRRKTYGYAF.

On this clonotype: With a much larger clone just one base away, this may be a read error. The chain is built from TRBV14 and TRBJ1-2; D is perhaps TRBD1 (6 bases). This CDR3 contains 14 residues. Per germline, CDR1 SGHDN and CDR2 FVKESK. The CDR3 DNA reads TGTGCCGGCAGCCAACGCACGACAGGTTTTGGCTACACCTTC. This gives the protein CAGSQRTTGFGYTF.

This clonotype was found many times. The rearrangement joins TRBV24-1 to TRBJ1-2; D call uncertain. This CDR3 has 17 amino acids. Germline V CDR1 and CDR2: KGHDR, SFDVKD. Deletions cut 6 bases from V and 4 bases from J, with 23 bases between. For the CDR3, the DNA is TGTGCCACCAGTCCTTACGGTAGTACCAGAAAGACCTATGGCTACACCTTC. Its protein product is CATSPYGSTRKTYGYTF.